One and the same sample provided the 22 T cell receptor beta chains below, sequenced in a study of T cell responses to AZD1222 COVID-19 vaccine. The assay was immunoSEQ multiplex PCR, and TCRdb's table has in-frame clones only and misses some. The sample has approximately 160,000 clones; around 87% are singletons. This specimen consisted of peripheral blood, obtained on day 0 of AZD1222 vaccination. These receptors were collected from an adult in good health.

In this sample, this clone turned up once. This sequence joins TRBV5-4 and TRBJ1-4, with D maybe TRBD1 (5 bases). Germline V gives CDR1 SGHNT, CDR2 YYREEE (reference sequence). The CDR3 consists of 15 residues. Trimming stripped 0 bases from V and 3 bases from J, with 9 bases between. For the CDR3, the DNA is TGTGCCAGCAGCTTGGAGCGGGGGGCTAATGAAAAACTGTTTTTT. Protein: CASSLERGANEKLFF.

On this clone: An end of the junction does not agree with germline; a read error may underlie this. The chain has TRBV11-2 and TRBJ2-7, with 10 bases lining up with TRBD1. Germline V gives CDR1 SGHAT, CDR2 FQNNGV. The CDR3 consists of 11 residues. DNA for the CDR3: TGTGCCAGCAGCGTAACCGGGACAGGGGATTTC. Translating gives CASSVTGTGDF.

In this sample, this clone turned up once. DNA for the CDR3: TGCGCCAGCAGTTCGGCCGCCGGGGAGCTGTTTTTT. It specifies CASSSAAGELFF. The gene calls are TRBV5-1 and TRBJ2-2; D call uncertain. This CDR3 is 12 amino acids long. The germline V gene encodes CDR1 SGHRS and CDR2 YFSETQ. Trimming removed 5 bases at V and 6 bases at J, with 8 bases between. Together with reference TRBV5-1 and TRBJ2-2, the CDR3 gives the full variable domain: KAGVTQTPRYLIKTRGQQVTLSCSPISGHRSVSWYQQTPGQGLQFLFEYFSETQRNKGNFPGRFSGRQFSNSRSEMNVSTLELGDSALYLCASSSAAGELFFGEGSRLTVL.

The rearrangement links TRBV18 to TRBJ1-2; no definite D call. V was shortened by 5 bases and J by 2 bases, with 9 bases between the two germline ends. The CDR3 extends over 13 amino acids. CDR1 is KGHSH, CDR2 LQKENI, per germline. The CDR3 sequence: CASSEDGNYGYTF. The DNA for the CDR3 is TGTGCCAGCTCAGAGGACGGGAACTATGGCTACACCTTC.

This sequence joins TRBV19 and TRBJ2-1; TRBD2 matches 11 bases. The CDR3 runs to 16 residues. Germline V gives CDR1 LNHDA, CDR2 SQIVND (reference sequence). V was pared by 3 bases and J by 9 bases, with 10 bases of the junction left unmatched. As DNA, the CDR3 is TGTGCCAGTAGTATCCCAACTAGCGGGAGAGGGGCTGAGCAGTTCTTC. The encoded protein is CASSIPTSGRGAEQFF.

The chain uses TRBV19 and TRBJ2-2; TRBD1 matches 9 bases. V shed 3 bases and J 5 bases; nucleotides not matched to a gene: 4. CDR3 length equals 15 residues. Germline V gives CDR1 LNHDA, CDR2 SQIVND (reference sequence). For the CDR3, the DNA is TGTGCCAGTAGTATGGGGACAGGGTTGACCGGGGAGCTGTTTTTT. Encoded protein: CASSMGTGLTGELFF.

The sample holds one count of this clone. The chain links TRBV28 to TRBJ2-7, with D unclear. The CDR3 is made up of 15 amino acids. V was pared by 4 bases and J by 2 bases, with 15 bases between. Per the germline V gene, CDR1 is MDHEN and CDR2 is SYDVKM. This CDR3 reads CASSSPQTPAYEQYF. The DNA of the CDR3 is TGTGCCAGCAGTTCCCCTCAGACGCCAGCCTACGAGCAGTACTTC. Using reference TRBV28 and TRBJ2-7 for the parts outside the CDR3, the full variable domain is DVKVTQSSRYLVKRTGEKVFLECVQDMDHENMFWYRQDPGLGLRLIYFSYDVKMKEKGDIPEGYSVSREKKERFSLILESASTNQTSMYLCASSSPQTPAYEQYFGPGTRLTVT.

The chain has TRBV18 and TRBJ1-4; the D gene is possibly TRBD1 (6 bases). This CDR3 is built from 12 residues. Trimming removed 6 bases at V and 11 bases at J, with 13 bases between. The germline CDR1 and CDR2 sequences are KGHSH and LQKENI. The CDR3 loop is CASSKSGEKLFF. CDR3 DNA sequence: TGTGCCAGCTCCAAATCAGGGGAGAAACTGTTTTTT.

V gene TRBV2 combines with J gene TRBJ2-5, with unresolved D. Germline V gene data show CDR1 as SNHLY and CDR2 as FYNNEI. Trimming removed 4 bases from V and 1 base from J, with 10 bases in between. This CDR3 region has 14 residues. Written as DNA, the CDR3 is TGTGCCAGCAGTGCCCACTTTCTCCAAGAGACCCAGTACTTC. This encodes CASSAHFLQETQYF.

The chain employs TRBV19 and TRBJ1-4; D is undetermined. V lost 5 bases to trimming and J lost 0 bases, with 10 bases between them. Germline lookup yields CDR1 LNHDA and CDR2 SQIVND (reference sequence). The CDR3 is made up of 15 amino acids. The CDR3 DNA reads as TGTGCCAGTAGTTTGTCCATAGCAACTAATGAAAAACTGTTTTTT. Its translation: CASSLSIATNEKLFF.

The genes are TRBV5-1 and TRBJ2-3; D gene ambiguous. V gave up 2 bases and J gave up 0 bases, with 13 bases separating them. This CDR3 comprises 16 residues. Germline V lookup: CDR1 SGHRS, CDR2 YFSETQ. The CDR3 here is CASSFPLPSSTDTQYF. The DNA for the CDR3 is TGCGCCAGCAGCTTTCCACTCCCATCTAGCACAGATACGCAGTATTTT.

The chain is built from TRBV30 and TRBJ1-2; perhaps TRBD1 as D (6 bases). Germline CDR1 and CDR2: GTSNPN and SVGIG (reference sequence). V lost 7 bases and J lost 6, with 9 bases in between. This CDR3 is 10 amino acids long. CDR3 loop: CASTGNGYTF. The CDR3 DNA reads TGTGCCTCGACAGGAAATGGCTACACCTTC.

The rearrangement links TRBV6-5 to TRBJ1-1, with 8 bases aligning to TRBD1. CDR3 length: 14 residues. CDR1 and CDR2 (germline): MNHEY, SVGAGI. V gave up 6 bases and J gave up 1 base; unmatched junction bases: 4. This CDR3 reads CASSPDRGNTEAFF. The CDR3 DNA reads TGTGCCAGCAGCCCCGACAGGGGGAACACTGAAGCTTTCTTT.

About this clone: The same CDR3 is also encoded by other DNA sequences in this sample. V is TRBV18 and J is TRBJ2-7; 10 bases are a match to TRBD1. Losses at the gene ends were 5 bases for V and 5 bases for J; bases not matched to a gene: 3. The V gene's germline CDR1 is KGHSH and CDR2 LQKENI. The CDR3 covers 13 residues. The CDR3 DNA reads TGTGCCAGCTCAGCCGGGACAGGGGACGAGCAGTACTTC. Its translation is CASSAGTGDEQYF.

The rearrangement links TRBV7-6 to TRBJ2-2, with 10 bases lining up with TRBD2. The germline V gene has CDR1 SGHVS and CDR2 FNYEAQ. The CDR3 consists of 17 residues. V lost 5 bases, J lost 0 bases, and 6 bases stayed unmatched. The CDR3 loop reads CASSRGGTSANTGELFF. DNA of the CDR3: TGTGCCAGCAGCCGGGGGGGGACTAGCGCGAACACCGGGGAGCTGTTTTTT.

The chain carries TRBV10-1 and TRBJ2-3; D is undetermined. The germline gives CDR1 WNHNN, CDR2 SYGVQD (reference sequence). The CDR3 covers 10 residues. V gave up 10 bases and J gave up 6 bases, with 8 bases separating them. The CDR3 region has the DNA TGCGCCAACCCCCCGGATACGCAGTATTTT. Residues: CANPPDTQYF.

This sequence joins TRBV7-9 and TRBJ2-2, with D tentatively TRBD1 (6 bases). CDR1 is SEHNR, CDR2 FQNEAQ, per germline (reference sequence). This CDR3 comprises 16 residues. V shed 5 bases and J shed 1 base, with 14 bases lying between them. The CDR3 bases are TGTGCCAGCAGCCCACCGGGACAAATGAACACCGGGGAGCTGTTTTTT. Translated: CASSPPGQMNTGELFF.

The V call is TRBV12-5, the J call TRBJ1-4; no clear D. CDR3 length: 16 amino acids. Trimming cost V 0 bases and J 0 bases, with 8 bases left between them. Germline V CDR1 and CDR2: LGHNT, FRNRAP. CDR3 in amino acids: CASGLVPGATNEKLFF. CDR3 nucleotides: TGTGCTAGTGGTTTGGTACCCGGGGCAACTAATGAAAAACTGTTTTTT.

This clone was picked up one time. The V and J genes are TRBV5-5 and TRBJ2-1; D gene uncertain. The CDR3 contains 12 residues. Germline CDR1 SGHKS, CDR2 YYEKEE (reference sequence). The V end was cut by 4 bases, the J end by 4 bases, with 6 bases between. Here the CDR3 reads CASSTSYNEQFF. The CDR3 nucleotides are TGTGCCAGCAGCACCTCTTACAATGAGCAGTTCTTC.

The chain uses TRBV18 and TRBJ1-5, with D unclear. CDR1 KGHSH and CDR2 LQKENI come from the germline V gene. The length of the CDR3 is 13 residues. Trimming took 5 bases from V and 4 from J, leaving 9 bases between them. In DNA, the CDR3 is TGTGCCAGCTCATCATGGGAGAATCAGCCCCAGCATTTT. Residues: CASSSWENQPQHF.

V is TRBV5-1 and J is TRBJ2-1; 11 bases map to TRBD1. J gave up 6 bases and V 4 bases, and 9 bases lay outside the gene matches. Germline loops: CDR1 SGHRS, CDR2 YFSETQ. This CDR3 spans 16 amino acids. The CDR3 coding sequence is TGCGCCAGCAGCACACAAGGACAGGGGGCGAGCAATGAGCAGTTCTTC. It is translated as CASSTQGQGASNEQFF.

The chain couples TRBV13 to TRBJ1-4, with D unclear. Trimming removed 3 bases from V and 8 bases from J, with 13 bases in between. This CDR3 is 14 amino acids long. Germline V gene data show CDR1 as PRHDT and CDR2 as FYEKMQ (reference sequence). CDR3: CASSFRALGEKLFF. The DNA of the CDR3 is TGTGCCAGCAGCTTCCGGGCTCTAGGGGAAAAACTGTTTTTT.